Listed here are 32 T cell receptor beta chains from one sample, sequenced in a study of CD8 T cells in Susac syndrome. Reverse transcription used roughly 0.45 to 1 ug RNA and random hexamers. TCRdb fed the immunoSEQ multiplex PCR reads into MiXCR, producing one record per CDR3 protein. The sample yields about 80,000 distinct CDR3 sequences, just under 95% seen once. The sample taken for sequencing was CD8+ T cells from PBMCs. The receptors shown here come from a human donor in good health.

The rearrangement joins TRBV6-1 to TRBJ2-5; 10 bases are a match to TRBD2. V dropped 7 bases and J dropped 2; count of bases not matched to a gene: 13. The CDR3 runs to 17 residues. The germline gives CDR1 MNHNS, CDR2 SASEGT. CDR3 loop: CASTLPEVAGGQETQYF. In DNA, the CDR3 is TGTGCCAGCACCCTACCCGAGGTAGCGGGAGGACAAGAGACCCAGTACTTC.

The chain carries TRBV30 and TRBJ2-7, with D uncertain. The germline gives CDR1 GTSNPN, CDR2 SVGIG (reference sequence). The CDR3 is made up of 13 amino acids. With 0 bases removed from V and 2 bases from J, the gap between germline ends came to 8 bases. The CDR3 protein is CAWSVNSPYEQYV. The CDR3 coding sequence is TGTGCCTGGAGTGTGAACAGCCCCTACGAGCAGTACGTC.

This sequence joins TRBV27 and TRBJ2-5; perhaps D is TRBD1 or TRBD2 (7 bases each). This CDR3 is built from 14 residues. V lost 4 bases and J 4 bases, leaving 13 bases between the germline ends. Per germline, CDR1 MNHEY and CDR2 SMNVEV (reference sequence). CDR3 in DNA: TGTGCCAGCAGTTGGGGAGGGGGCACAGAGACCCAGTACTTC. Residues: CASSWGGGTETQYF.

J is TRBJ2-5 and V is TRBV27; 7 nucleotides line up with TRBD2. The CDR3 sequence is 12 residues long. Germline assignment: CDR1 MNHEY and CDR2 SMNVEV (reference sequence). V shed 5 bases, J shed 10 bases, and the junction held 7 bases outside the gene matches. DNA of the CDR3: TGTGCCAGCAGTCGGACTAGAAGCCGCCAGTACTTC. This gives the protein CASSRTRSRQYF.

The chain combines TRBV7-9 with TRBJ2-7; TRBD1 might be the D (6 bases). The CDR3 has 12 amino acids. CDR1 and CDR2 from the germline V gene are SEHNR and FQNEAQ (reference sequence). V was trimmed by 5 bases and J by 4 bases, leaving 9 bases between them. This CDR3 reads CASSRDNYEQYF. The CDR3 coding sequence is TGTGCCAGCAGCCGGGACAATTACGAGCAGTACTTC.

The rearrangement links TRBV3-1 to TRBJ2-1; no firm D call. Germline CDR1 reads LGHDT; CDR2 reads YNNKEL (reference sequence). Trimming pared 4 bases from V and 13 bases from J, leaving 14 bases between. This CDR3 is 12 amino acids long. CDR3 sequence: CASSPDSLRQFF. The CDR3 nucleotides are TGTGCCAGCAGCCCTGACTCCCTACGACAGTTCTTC.

V gene TRBV20-1 combines with J gene TRBJ2-7; 7 nucleotides match TRBD1. With 5 bases clipped from V and 0 bases from J, the junction kept 4 bases outside the gene matches. This CDR3 has 13 amino acids. Germline V gene lookup returns CDR1 DFQATT and CDR2 SNEGSKA (reference sequence). CDR3 protein: CSASGTDSYEQYF. CDR3 DNA: TGCAGTGCTTCCGGGACAGACTCCTACGAGCAGTACTTC.

Only one count was recorded for this clonotype. The chain joins TRBV30 to TRBJ1-2; D not resolved. The V and J ends lost 3 bases and 7 bases respectively, with 6 bases between them. The CDR3 totals 10 residues. CDR1 and CDR2 from the germline V gene are GTSNPN and SVGIG (reference sequence). The CDR3 DNA reads TGTGCCTGGAGCCGTGGTGGCTACACCTTC. It is translated as CAWSRGGYTF. The full variable domain, in which reference TRBV30 and TRBJ1-2 provide the parts outside the CDR3, is SQTIHQWPATLVQPVGSPLSLECTVEGTSNPNLYWYRQAAGRGLQLLFYSVGIGQISSEVPQNLSASRPQDRQFILSSKKLLLSDSGFYLCAWSRGGYTFGSGTRLTVV.

The V gene is TRBV4-1, the J gene TRBJ2-3; no clear D. This CDR3 contains 16 residues. CDR1 is MGHRA and CDR2 is YSYEKL in the germline V gene. Trimming shortened V by 5 bases and J by 0 bases, and 15 bases separated the two germline ends. The CDR3 here is CASSIRAGPSTDTQYF. CDR3 DNA sequence: TGCGCCAGCAGCATACGGGCCGGGCCAAGCACAGATACGCAGTATTTT.

This rearrangement joins TRBV3-1 to TRBJ1-1; perhaps TRBD1 as D (6 bases). Germline CDR1 LGHDT, CDR2 YNNKEL (reference sequence). V was pared by 1 base and J by 4 bases, with 10 bases between. This CDR3 is 14 amino acids long. The CDR3 nucleotides are TGTGCCAGCAGCCAAGTTGCAGGGGCCACTGAAGCTTTCTTT. This gives the protein CASSQVAGATEAFF.

This chain joins TRBV3-1 and TRBJ2-7, with 8 nucleotides matching TRBD2. The ends lost 0 bases at V and 1 base at J; junction bases unmatched: 5. From germline, CDR1 is LGHDT and CDR2 YNNKEL (reference sequence). The CDR3 loop spans 16 amino acids. The CDR3 bases are TGTGCCAGCAGCCAAGAATTTGGCGGGGGGTCCTACGAGCAGTACTTC. Translated, it gives CASSQEFGGGSYEQYF.

The genes are TRBV7-9 and TRBJ2-7; 8 bases fit TRBD1. Unmatched junction bases numbered 7, after V lost 5 bases and J lost 4 bases. Germline lookup yields CDR1 SEHNR and CDR2 FQNEAQ (reference sequence). This CDR3 contains 14 residues. CDR3 in DNA: TGTGCCAGCAGCCCGGACAGGGCGCGTTACGAGCAGTACGTC. Translated, it gives CASSPDRARYEQYV.

The genes are TRBV7-9 and TRBJ1-1; D is unclear. The CDR3 runs to 14 residues. Trimming shortened V by 7 bases and J by 3 bases, and 15 bases separated the two germline ends. Germline V gene lookup returns CDR1 SEHNR and CDR2 FQNEAQ (reference sequence). The CDR3 DNA follows: TGTGCCAGCATCACCGGTGGCGTCGACACTGAAGCTTTCTTT. Amino acid sequence: CASITGGVDTEAFF.

For the CDR3, the DNA is TGTGCCAGCAGTTGGGACTCGCACAATGAGCAGTTCTTC. It encodes CASSWDSHNEQFF. The chain couples TRBV27 to TRBJ2-1; a weak D match, TRBD2 (6 bases). Per germline, CDR1 MNHEY and CDR2 SMNVEV (reference sequence). The CDR3 is made up of 13 amino acids. V lost 4 bases to trimming and J lost 5 bases, with 9 bases between them.

This clonotype has just one count. The CDR3 loop is CSARLRGGLYEQYF. The CDR3 bases are TGCAGTGCTAGACTCCGGGGGGGGCTATACGAGCAGTACTTC. The chain employs TRBV20-1 and TRBJ2-7; TRBD2 agrees at 8 bases. Germline V lookup: CDR1 DFQATT, CDR2 SNEGSKA (reference sequence). The CDR3 totals 14 residues. The ends lost 2 bases at V and 4 bases at J; junction bases unmatched: 7.

The CDR3 region has the DNA TGCAGCGTCCCACTAGCGAAAGAGACCCAGTACTTC. This codes for CSVPLAKETQYF. The rearrangement joins TRBV29-1 to TRBJ2-5; 7 positions agree with TRBD2. The germline V gene has CDR1 SQVTM and CDR2 ANQGSEA. The CDR3 is 12 amino acids. J lost 3 bases, V lost 6 bases, and 4 bases had no gene match.

This clonotype has only one observation. The CDR3 sequence is CASSGSIGAYNEQFF. The CDR3 nucleotides read TGTGCCAGCAGCGGATCGATTGGGGCCTACAATGAGCAGTTCTTC. The chain joins TRBV9 to TRBJ2-1; unclear D gene. CDR3 size: 15 residues. Deletions cut 3 bases from V and 2 bases from J, with 12 bases between. The germline CDR1 and CDR2 sequences are SGDLS and YYNGEE.

This chain uses TRBV28 with TRBJ2-1, with TRBD2 as a possible D gene (6 bases). Per germline, CDR1 MDHEN and CDR2 SYDVKM. CDR3 size: 17 residues. Trimming shortened V by 3 bases and J by 2 bases, and 17 bases separated the two germline ends. The CDR3 DNA follows: TGTGCCAGCAGTTTTCCCACGGGACTCGATGCCTACAATGAGCAGTTCTTC. Amino acid sequence: CASSFPTGLDAYNEQFF.

The chain combines TRBV28 with TRBJ2-7, with 8 bases fitting TRBD1. From germline, CDR1 is MDHEN and CDR2 SYDVKM. The V gene end was trimmed by 8 bases and the J gene end by 1 base; junction bases not matched to a gene: 7. The length of the CDR3 is 14 residues. The CDR3 DNA is TGTGCCAGCCACCGGGACAGGCATTCCTACGAGCAGTACTTC. This encodes CASHRDRHSYEQYF.

The chain uses TRBV20-1 and TRBJ2-1; D possibly corresponds to TRBD2 (6 bases). This CDR3 is 17 amino acids long. Per the germline V gene, CDR1 is DFQATT and CDR2 is SNEGSKA (reference sequence). V lost 5 bases, J lost 3 bases, and 23 bases lay in between. The CDR3 sequence: CSAQGGGSLLSYNEQFF. As DNA, the CDR3 is TGCAGTGCTCAGGGAGGCGGCTCCCTACTGAGCTACAATGAGCAGTTCTTC.

The V call is TRBV18, the J call TRBJ2-3; D is possibly TRBD1 (6 bases). The ends were cut back, 4 bases at V and 5 bases at J, with 16 bases in the middle. The CDR3 is 15 amino acids. CDR1 KGHSH and CDR2 LQKENI come from the germline V gene. DNA of the CDR3: TGTGCCAGCTCACAAACTAAGGGGGACGGAGATACGCAGTATTTT. Translation gives CASSQTKGDGDTQYF.

The rearrangement uses TRBV9 and TRBJ2-1; D perhaps matches TRBD2 (6 bases). The CDR3 covers 17 residues. Germline-derived CDR1 and CDR2 are SGDLS and YYNGEE. V was cut by 2 bases and J by 7 bases, with 22 bases left in between. CDR3 sequence: CASSVLGGTPRGNEQFF. The DNA for the CDR3 is TGTGCCAGCAGCGTCTTAGGAGGGACTCCCCGGGGAAATGAGCAGTTCTTC.

The sample holds one count of this clonotype. J is TRBJ2-7 and V is TRBV7-2, with 9 positions matching TRBD2. This CDR3 has 15 amino acids. Germline CDR1 and CDR2: SGHTA and FQGNSA. V was pared by 5 bases and J by 2 bases, with 7 bases of the junction left unmatched. CDR3 nucleotides: TGTGCCAGCAGCCCGGGGGTAGCGGGGGCCTACGAGCAGTACTTC. Translating gives CASSPGVAGAYEQYF.

This chain's CDR3 is CASSSGGTYPSTDTQYF. The CDR3 DNA reads as TGTGCCAGCAGCTCCGGAGGGACTTATCCTAGCACAGATACGCAGTATTTT. V usage is TRBV7-6 and J usage is TRBJ2-3, with D perhaps matching TRBD2 (6 bases). Germline V gene data show CDR1 as SGHVS and CDR2 as FNYEAQ. The CDR3 is 17 residues long. Trimming cost V 4 bases and J 0 bases, with 17 bases left between them.

The chain carries TRBV24-1 and TRBJ1-2; 9 nucleotides match TRBD1. V shed 3 bases, J shed 3 bases, and the junction held 7 bases outside the gene matches. The germline V gene has CDR1 KGHDR and CDR2 SFDVKD. The CDR3 length is 16 residues. The CDR3 DNA sequence: TGTGCCACCAGTGATCGGACCGGGACAGGGTACTATGGCTACACCTTC. Amino acids: CATSDRTGTGYYGYTF.

The chain couples TRBV29-1 to TRBJ2-7; D call uncertain. Trimming shortened V by 5 bases and J by 1 base, and 3 bases separated the two germline ends. Germline CDR1 SQVTM, CDR2 ANQGSEA. This CDR3 comprises 10 residues. For the CDR3, the DNA is TGCAGCGTTAAGTCCTACGAGCAGTACTTC. Its protein is CSVKSYEQYF.

The chain recombines TRBV4-3 with TRBJ1-5; D gene uncertain. The germline CDR1 and CDR2 sequences are LGHNA and YSLEER. The CDR3 is made up of 15 amino acids. V was cut by 1 base and J by 7 bases, with 14 bases left in between. The CDR3 sequence is CASSQGTKGLQPQHF. For the CDR3, the DNA is TGCGCCAGCAGCCAAGGTACGAAAGGTTTACAGCCCCAGCATTTT.

This chain joins TRBV4-3 and TRBJ1-1; D is undetermined. This CDR3 is 14 amino acids long. Germline CDR1 and CDR2: LGHNA and YSLEER. V was pared by 1 base and J by 1 base, with 7 bases between. The CDR3 region is CASSQVLGNTEAFF. In DNA form, the CDR3 reads TGCGCCAGCAGCCAAGTCTTAGGGAACACTGAAGCTTTCTTT.

The rearrangement joins TRBV20-1 to TRBJ2-1; TRBD2 might be the D (6 bases). The germline V gene has CDR1 DFQATT and CDR2 SNEGSKA (reference sequence). The CDR3 runs to 15 residues. Trimming removed 0 bases from V and 7 bases from J, with 16 bases in between. The chain's CDR3 is CSAREVAVGRNEQFF. CDR3 bases: TGCAGTGCTAGAGAGGTAGCGGTCGGACGGAATGAGCAGTTCTTC.

The V and J genes are TRBV27 and TRBJ2-1, with D possibly being TRBD2 (6 bases). The ends were cut back, 8 bases at V and 5 bases at J, with 22 bases in the middle. CDR1 MNHEY and CDR2 SMNVEV come from the germline V gene (reference sequence). CDR3 length: 16 amino acids. The CDR3 sequence is CASGSPSDLTHNEQFF. The CDR3 nucleotides read TGTGCCAGCGGTTCTCCTAGCGACCTGACCCACAATGAGCAGTTCTTC.

The V and J genes are TRBV19 and TRBJ1-1; D gene ambiguous. Germline loops: CDR1 LNHDA, CDR2 SQIVND (reference sequence). The CDR3 is 14 amino acids. V shed 5 bases and J shed 1 base, with 11 bases lying between them. CDR3 DNA sequence: TGTGCCAGTAGTGTTGGGCAGAAGAACACTGAAGCTTTCTTT. Its protein product is CASSVGQKNTEAFF. The full variable domain, in which reference TRBV19 and TRBJ1-1 provide the parts outside the CDR3, is DGGITQSPKYLFRKEGQNVTLSCEQNLNHDAMYWYRQDPGQGLRLIYYSQIVNDFQKGDIAEGYSVSREKKESFPLTVTSAQKNPTAFYLCASSVGQKNTEAFFGQGTRLTVV.

The CDR3 region has the DNA TGCGCCAGCAGCCAAGTAGGTCAGGGGAGCAATCAGCCCCAGCATTTT. Encoded protein: CASSQVGQGSNQPQHF. The chain uses TRBV4-1 and TRBJ1-5; a weak D match, TRBD1 (6 bases). Trimming removed 1 base from V and 1 base from J, with 11 bases in between. The CDR3 has 16 amino acids. Germline values: CDR1 MGHRA, CDR2 YSYEKL.